One sample yielded the 30 T cell receptor beta chains listed below, sequenced in a study of T cell responses to AZD1222 COVID-19 vaccine. The assay was immunoSEQ multiplex PCR, and TCRdb's table has in-frame clones only and misses some. The sample yields about 99,000 clones, about 90% seen once. The source was peripheral blood, collected on day 0 of AZD1222 vaccination. These TCRs come from an adult in good health.

J is TRBJ1-1 and V is TRBV6-6, with 7 positions matching TRBD1. Germline V CDR1 and CDR2: MNHNY, SVGAGI (reference sequence). V was pared by 7 bases and J by 10 bases, with 9 bases of the junction left unmatched. The CDR3 consists of 12 residues. CDR3 loop: CASTDTSGGAFF. The CDR3 nucleotides read TGTGCCAGCACCGACACCTCAGGGGGAGCTTTCTTT.

The V call is TRBV7-2, the J call TRBJ2-5; TRBD2 is a possible D gene (5 bases). V lost 7 bases and J lost 1, with 13 bases in between. This CDR3 has 14 amino acids. Germline-derived CDR1 and CDR2 are SGHTA and FQGNSA. For the CDR3, the DNA is TGTGCCAGCACCCCCTCGAGGGCCCAAGAGACCCAGTACTTC. The encoded protein is CASTPSRAQETQYF.

The chain employs TRBV10-3 and TRBJ2-7, with 10 positions matching TRBD1. Germline CDR1 is ENHRY and CDR2 is SYGVKD. The V gene end was trimmed by 6 bases and the J gene end by 3 bases; junction bases not matched to a gene: 2. This CDR3 comprises 13 residues. CDR3 loop: CAIRGQGFYEQYF. In nucleotides, the CDR3 is TGTGCCATCAGGGGACAGGGGTTCTACGAGCAGTACTTC.

The table lists this clone with a count of one. The chain combines TRBV7-6 with TRBJ1-2, with D possibly being TRBD1 (5 bases). Trimming took off 1 base at V and 4 bases at J, with 7 bases between the two ends. Germline assignment: CDR1 SGHVS and CDR2 FNYEAQ. The CDR3 has 13 amino acids. The CDR3 nucleotides read TGTGCCAGCAGCTTAGGACAGCTCTATGGCTACACCTTC. Its protein product is CASSLGQLYGYTF.

This sequence joins TRBV30 and TRBJ1-6; D remains unclear. CDR1 is GTSNPN and CDR2 is SVGIG in the germline V gene (reference sequence). With 2 bases removed from V and 8 bases from J, the gap between germline ends came to 22 bases. The CDR3 is made up of 17 amino acids. The chain's CDR3 is CAWSIKTSIVIDSPLHF. The CDR3 nucleotides are TGTGCCTGGAGTATTAAAACGTCCATTGTAATCGATTCACCCCTCCACTTT. Using reference TRBV30 and TRBJ1-6 for the parts outside the CDR3, the full variable domain is SQTIHQWPATLVQPVGSPLSLECTVEGTSNPNLYWYRQAAGRGLQLLFYSVGIGQISSEVPQNLSASRPQDRQFILSSKKLLLSDSGFYLCAWSIKTSIVIDSPLHFGNGTRLTVT.

The chain is built from TRBV19 and TRBJ1-4; D is possibly TRBD1 (5 bases). The CDR3 contains 16 residues. With 6 bases removed from V and 2 bases from J, the gap between germline ends came to 16 bases. Looked up from germline, CDR1 is LNHDA and CDR2 is SQIVND (reference sequence). Here the CDR3 reads CASSPGLGGTNEKLFF. The DNA of the CDR3 is TGTGCCAGTAGCCCCGGCTTGGGGGGGACTAATGAAAAACTGTTTTTT.

The J gene is TRBJ2-1, the V gene TRBV25-1; the match to TRBD2 covers 11 bases. The CDR3 sequence is 17 residues long. J was trimmed by 0 bases and V by 6 bases; bases with no gene match: 7. The germline V gene encodes CDR1 MGHDK and CDR2 SYGVNS. The CDR3: CASRASGTSGSYNEQFF. CDR3 DNA sequence: TGTGCCAGCAGGGCGTCCGGGACTAGCGGCTCCTACAATGAGCAGTTCTTC. Looking up the rest from reference TRBV25-1 and TRBJ2-1 gives the full variable domain: EADIYQTPRYLVIGTGKKITLECSQTMGHDKMYWYQQDPGMELHLIHYSYGVNSTEKGDLSSESTVSRIRTEHFPLTLESARPSHTSQYLCASRASGTSGSYNEQFFGPGTRLTVL.

The CDR3 loop reads CASSATGPTGELFF. The CDR3 DNA is TGTGCCAGCAGCGCGACAGGCCCTACCGGGGAGCTGTTTTTT. V and J are TRBV7-3 and TRBJ2-2, with D possibly TRBD1 on 6 matching bases. Germline V CDR1 and CDR2: SGHTA, FQGTGA. The length of the CDR3 is 14 residues. The V end lost 5 bases, the J end lost 5 bases, and 12 bases lay between the germline ends. The full variable domain, in which reference TRBV7-3 and TRBJ2-2 provide the parts outside the CDR3, is GAGVSQTPSNKVTEKGKYVELRCDPISGHTALYWYRQSLGQGPEFLIYFQGTGAADDSGLPNDRFFAVRPEGSVSTLKIQRTERGDSAVYLCASSATGPTGELFFGEGSRLTVL.

This clone was seen a few times. Written as DNA, the CDR3 is TGTGCCAGCAGTTACGGGGCTAGGAATGAGCAGTTCTTC. Its translation: CASSYGARNEQFF. The chain carries TRBV6-2 or TRBV6-3 and TRBJ2-1; weak D call: TRBD1 (5 bases). The V gene lost 2 bases and the J gene lost 7 bases, with 9 bases spanning the gap. This CDR3 region has 13 residues. Germline CDR1 and CDR2: MNHEY and SVGEGT.

In its sample, this clone was seen a few times. The chain has TRBV19 and TRBJ1-5; 9 bases align to TRBD1. J was trimmed by 0 bases and V by 4 bases; bases with no gene match: 4. The CDR3 length is 16 residues. Germline V CDR1 and CDR2: LNHDA, SQIVND (reference sequence). For the CDR3, the DNA is TGTGCCAGTAGTACCAGACAGGGGGTTAGCAATCAGCCCCAGCATTTT. Residues: CASSTRQGVSNQPQHF. Filled out from reference TRBV19 and TRBJ1-5, the complete variable domain reads DGGITQSPKYLFRKEGQNVTLSCEQNLNHDAMYWYRQDPGQGLRLIYYSQIVNDFQKGDIAEGYSVSREKKESFPLTVTSAQKNPTAFYLCASSTRQGVSNQPQHFGDGTRLSIL.

The rearrangement links TRBV19 to TRBJ2-3; D may be TRBD1 or TRBD2 (5 bases each). V lost 7 bases and J lost 2, with 22 bases in between. Germline V gene sequence: CDR1 LNHDA, CDR2 SQIVND (reference sequence). CDR3 length equals 17 residues. The chain's CDR3 is CASNRDPSLTITDTQYF. CDR3 DNA sequence: TGTGCCAGTAACCGGGACCCCAGCCTCACAATCACAGATACGCAGTATTTT.

The chain carries TRBV2 and TRBJ2-5; 8 bases fit TRBD2. Germline CDR1 reads SNHLY; CDR2 reads FYNNEI. V lost 1 base to trimming and J lost 3 bases; unmatched junction nucleotides: 1. This CDR3 has 14 amino acids. This CDR3 reads CASSEEAGEETQYF. CDR3 bases: TGTGCCAGCAGTGAAGAAGCGGGGGAAGAGACCCAGTACTTC.

In this sample, this clone turned up a few times. The rearrangement joins TRBV10-3 to TRBJ1-5; D may be TRBD1 (5 bases). Trimming removed 6 bases at V and 5 bases at J, with 11 bases between. The CDR3 covers 13 residues. The germline V gene encodes CDR1 ENHRY and CDR2 SYGVKD. CDR3 sequence reads: CAIRRGGDQPQHF. As DNA, the CDR3 is TGTGCCATCAGGAGGGGTGGGGATCAGCCCCAGCATTTT.

The chain links TRBV11-1 to TRBJ1-4; D gene unclear. CDR1 and CDR2 (germline): SGHAT, FQDESV (reference sequence). This CDR3 is built from 13 residues. Trimming removed 5 bases at V and 5 bases at J, with 9 bases between. Here the CDR3 DNA reads TGTGCCAGCAGCCGGTTGGGAAATGAAAAACTGTTTTTT. Protein: CASSRLGNEKLFF.

The chain employs TRBV4-1 and TRBJ2-1; 9 bases are a match to TRBD1. CDR1 MGHRA and CDR2 YSYEKL come from the germline V gene. The CDR3 consists of 15 residues. The trim removed 5 bases at V and 6 bases at J, leaving 8 bases unmatched. The CDR3 DNA reads as TGCGCCAGCAGCTTCCGGGACAGGGCCGGCAATGAGCAGTTCTTC. This sequence encodes CASSFRDRAGNEQFF.

This clone was recorded a few times. The V and J genes are TRBV7-2 and TRBJ2-3; no clear D. The length of the CDR3 is 18 residues. Germline assignment: CDR1 SGHTA and CDR2 FQGNSA. The V end was cut by 1 base, the J end by 0 bases, with 17 bases between. DNA for the CDR3: TGTGCCAGCAGCTTAGTTCGGGTAGACCTCGATAGCACAGATACGCAGTATTTT. As protein: CASSLVRVDLDSTDTQYF. Variable domain in full (rest from reference TRBV7-2 and TRBJ2-3): GAGVSQSPSNKVTEKGKDVELRCDPISGHTALYWYRQSLGQGLEFLIYFQGNSAPDKSGLPSDRFSAERTGGSVSTLTIQRTQQEDSAVYLCASSLVRVDLDSTDTQYFGPGTRLTVL.

The chain uses TRBV6-5 and TRBJ1-6, with TRBD1 matching 7 bases. Germline V gives CDR1 MNHEY, CDR2 SVGAGI. CDR3 length: 14 residues. V lost 6 bases, J lost 5 bases, and 4 bases stayed unmatched. This CDR3 reads CASRTGSHNSPLHF. CDR3 bases: TGTGCCAGCAGGACAGGGAGCCATAATTCACCCCTCCACTTT.

The chain combines TRBV27 with TRBJ1-5, with no clear D. CDR3 length: 17 residues. Trimming pared 6 bases from V and 0 bases from J, leaving 18 bases between. The germline V gene encodes CDR1 MNHEY and CDR2 SMNVEV (reference sequence). Here the CDR3 DNA reads TGTGCCAGCAGGGTAATAGGCGGGTTGGATAGCAATCAGCCCCAGCATTTT. Translated, it gives CASRVIGGLDSNQPQHF.

This chain connects TRBV19 to TRBJ2-7; the D gene is possibly TRBD1 (6 bases). V was cut by 10 bases and J by 0 bases, with 13 bases left in between. The germline V gene encodes CDR1 LNHDA and CDR2 SQIVND (reference sequence). This CDR3 contains 13 residues. Written as DNA, the CDR3 is TGTGCCACCAGACAGGCTTTCTCCTACGAGCAGTACTTC. Amino acids: CATRQAFSYEQYF.

This sequence joins TRBV25-1 and TRBJ1-3; TRBD1 aligns across 7 bases. J gave up 0 bases and V 3 bases, and 2 bases lay outside the gene matches. CDR1 MGHDK and CDR2 SYGVNS come from the germline V gene. This CDR3 contains 15 residues. For the CDR3, the DNA is TGTGCCAGCAGTGATCGGACAGGCTCTGGAAACACCATATATTTT. The encoded protein is CASSDRTGSGNTIYF.

CDR3 bases: TGTGCCAGCTCGACGGCACCCGATCAGCCCCAGCATTTT. Translation gives CASSTAPDQPQHF. The rearrangement joins TRBV18 to TRBJ1-5; D is ambiguous. This CDR3 has 13 residues. Germline values: CDR1 KGHSH, CDR2 LQKENI. The V gene lost 6 bases and the J gene lost 5 bases, with 11 bases spanning the gap.

In regard to this clone: Germline and junction disagree at one end, which may indicate a read error. The chain couples TRBV3-1 (or the pseudogene TRBV3-2) to TRBJ1-2; D may be TRBD1 (5 bases). There are 14 residues in the CDR3. Per the germline V gene, CDR1 is LGHDT and CDR2 is YNNKEL (reference sequence). The CDR3 protein is CASTQGAGPYGYTF. The CDR3, as DNA: TGTGCCAGCACCCAAGGAGCGGGGCCCTATGGCTACACCTTC.

The chain is built from TRBV7-9 and TRBJ1-2; no firm D call. Trimming took off 1 base at V and 4 bases at J, with 13 bases between the two ends. The CDR3 sequence is 15 residues long. CDR1 is SEHNR and CDR2 is FQNEAQ in the germline V gene (reference sequence). Written as DNA, the CDR3 is TGTGCCAGCAGCTTAGTATCAGGCTCTGGCTATGGCTACACCTTC. This sequence encodes CASSLVSGSGYGYTF.

This sequence joins TRBV4-2 and TRBJ1-2; D is ambiguous. The ends were cut back, 0 bases at V and 6 bases at J, with 11 bases in the middle. CDR3 length: 14 residues. CDR1 is LGHNA, CDR2 YNFKEQ, per germline. This CDR3 is CASSQDLQFNGYTF. In nucleotides, the CDR3 is TGTGCCAGCAGCCAAGATTTGCAGTTCAATGGCTACACCTTC.

This chain joins TRBV13 and TRBJ2-1; TRBD1 aligns across 7 bases. The ends lost 6 bases at V and 4 bases at J; junction bases unmatched: 12. The CDR3 is 16 residues long. Germline V lookup: CDR1 PRHDT, CDR2 FYEKMQ (reference sequence). The CDR3 protein is CASRFTGTDGYNEQFF. As DNA, the CDR3 is TGTGCCAGCAGATTTACCGGGACAGACGGTTACAATGAGCAGTTCTTC.

The rearrangement uses TRBV4-1 and TRBJ1-6, with TRBD1 matching 9 bases. This CDR3 region has 17 residues. Germline CDR1 is MGHRA and CDR2 is YSYEKL. After removal of 5 bases from V and 8 bases from J, the junction contained 13 bases not matched to a gene. The CDR3 DNA is TGCGCCAGCAGCATAATATCCTCCGGGACAGGGTATTCACCCCTCCACTTT. Encoded protein: CASSIISSGTGYSPLHF.

The chain combines TRBV7-8 with TRBJ1-1, with D maybe TRBD1 (5 bases). The CDR3 loop spans 15 amino acids. V lost 0 bases and J 4 bases, leaving 12 bases between the germline ends. Germline lookup yields CDR1 SGHVS and CDR2 FQNEAQ. Here the CDR3 DNA reads TGTGCCAGCAGCTTAGCGCTGGGACTCTCCACTGAAGCTTTCTTT. Protein product: CASSLALGLSTEAFF.

The chain has TRBV19 and TRBJ1-5; the match to TRBD1 covers 8 bases. Germline loops: CDR1 LNHDA, CDR2 SQIVND (reference sequence). CDR3 size: 14 residues. Trimming cost V 5 bases and J 6 bases; bases outside gene matches: 6. This chain's CDR3 is CASSASGGSQPQHF. CDR3 bases: TGTGCCAGTAGTGCCTCAGGGGGCTCTCAGCCCCAGCATTTT.

This chain joins TRBV19 and TRBJ2-6, with D possibly TRBD1 on 5 matching bases. The CDR3 runs 16 residues. V was pared by 4 bases and J by 2 bases, with 12 bases between. Germline assignment: CDR1 LNHDA and CDR2 SQIVND (reference sequence). CDR3 coding DNA: TGTGCCAGTAGTACCCCCGACAGTGCTGGGGCCAACGTCCTGACTTTC. It yields the protein CASSTPDSAGANVLTF.

This chain joins TRBV4-2 and TRBJ2-1, with 9 bases identical to TRBD1. Per germline, CDR1 LGHNA and CDR2 YNFKEQ. The CDR3 sequence is 16 residues long. The ends lost 6 bases at V and 3 bases at J; junction bases unmatched: 9. The DNA of the CDR3 is TGTGCCAGCAGAGGTGGACAGGGGATACTCTACAATGAGCAGTTCTTC. Amino acids: CASRGGQGILYNEQFF.